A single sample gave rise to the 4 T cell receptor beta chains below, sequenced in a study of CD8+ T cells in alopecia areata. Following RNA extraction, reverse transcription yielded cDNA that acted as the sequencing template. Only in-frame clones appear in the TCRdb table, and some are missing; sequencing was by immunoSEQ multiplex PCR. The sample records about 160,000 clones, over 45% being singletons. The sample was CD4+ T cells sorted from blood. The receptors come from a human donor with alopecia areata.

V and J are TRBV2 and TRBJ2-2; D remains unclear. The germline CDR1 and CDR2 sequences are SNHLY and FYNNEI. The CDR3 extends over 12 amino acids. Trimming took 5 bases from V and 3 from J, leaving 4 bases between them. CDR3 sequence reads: CASSRYTGELFF. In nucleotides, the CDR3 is TGTGCCAGCAGTCGATACACCGGGGAGCTGTTTTTT.

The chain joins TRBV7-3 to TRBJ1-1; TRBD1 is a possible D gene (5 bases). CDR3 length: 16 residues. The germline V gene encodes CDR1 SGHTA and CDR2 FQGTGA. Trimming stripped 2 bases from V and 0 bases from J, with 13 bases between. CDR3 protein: CASSLRGGTVNTEAFF. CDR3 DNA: TGTGCCAGCAGCTTACGTGGGGGGACCGTGAACACTGAAGCTTTCTTT.

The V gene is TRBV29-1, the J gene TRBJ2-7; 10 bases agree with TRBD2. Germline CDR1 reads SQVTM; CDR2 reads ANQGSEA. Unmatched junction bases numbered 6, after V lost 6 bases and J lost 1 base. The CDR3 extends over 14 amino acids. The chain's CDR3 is CSVKREGLSYEQYF. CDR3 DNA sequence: TGCAGCGTGAAGCGGGAGGGCCTGTCCTACGAGCAGTACTTC.

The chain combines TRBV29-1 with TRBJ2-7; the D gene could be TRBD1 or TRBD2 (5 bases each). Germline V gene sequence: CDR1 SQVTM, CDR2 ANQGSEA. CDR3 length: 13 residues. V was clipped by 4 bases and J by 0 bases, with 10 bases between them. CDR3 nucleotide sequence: TGCAGCGTTGGGGACCCAGCCTCCTACGAGCAGTACTTC. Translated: CSVGDPASYEQYF.